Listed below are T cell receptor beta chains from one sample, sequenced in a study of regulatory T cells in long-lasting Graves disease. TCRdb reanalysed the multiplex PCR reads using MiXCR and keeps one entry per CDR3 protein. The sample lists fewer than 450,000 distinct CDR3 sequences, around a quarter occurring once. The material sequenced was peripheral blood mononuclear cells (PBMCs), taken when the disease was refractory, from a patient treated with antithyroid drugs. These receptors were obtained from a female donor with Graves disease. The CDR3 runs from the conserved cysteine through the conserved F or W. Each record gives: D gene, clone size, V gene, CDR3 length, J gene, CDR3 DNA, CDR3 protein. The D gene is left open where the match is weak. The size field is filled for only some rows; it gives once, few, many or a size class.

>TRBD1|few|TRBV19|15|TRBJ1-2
TGTGCCACTAAGGCAGGGGGGTCCTTAGACTATGGCTACACCTTC
CATKAGGSLDYGYTF
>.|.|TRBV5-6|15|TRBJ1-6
TGTGCCAGCAGCTTGGGCGACAGCCCTAATTCACCCCTCCACTTT
CASSLGDSPNSPLHF
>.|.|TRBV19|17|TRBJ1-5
TGTGCCAGTAGTATAGTGGTGACAGCGTCGGTCCTTCAGCCCCAGCATTTT
CASSIVVTASVLQPQHF
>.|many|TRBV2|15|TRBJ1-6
TGTGCCAGCAGTGATCGGGGCAGCTATAATTCACCCCTCCACTTT
CASSDRGSYNSPLHF
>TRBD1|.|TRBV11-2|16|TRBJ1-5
TGTGCCAGCAGCCCCTACCCCGGGACAGGGGTTCAGCCCCAGCATTTT
CASSPYPGTGVQPQHF
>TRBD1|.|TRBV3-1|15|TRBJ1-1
TGTGCCAGCAGCCAAGGGACAGGGGGAATCGCTGAAGCTTTCTTT
CASSQGTGGIAEAFF
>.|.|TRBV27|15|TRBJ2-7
TGTGCCAGCAGTTCGCCTAGCAAATCCGGCTACGAGCAGTACTTC
CASSSPSKSGYEQYF
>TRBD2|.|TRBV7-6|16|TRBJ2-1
TGTGCCAGCAGCTTAACGGTAGCGGGAAAGAAGAATGAGCAGTTCTTC
CASSLTVAGKKNEQFF
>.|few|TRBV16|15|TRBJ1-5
TGTGCCAGCAGCCATGGCGTTGATATTACTCAGCCCCAGCATTTT
CASSHGVDITQPQHF
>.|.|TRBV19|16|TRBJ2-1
TGTGCCAGTAGTCATTCTATAGCCCGCTCCTACAATGAGCAGTTCTTC
CASSHSIARSYNEQFF
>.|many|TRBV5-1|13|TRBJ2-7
TGCGCCAGCAGCTTGGGCGGGCAGCCCGAGCAGTACTTC
CASSLGGQPEQYF
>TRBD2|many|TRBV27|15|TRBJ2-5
TGTGCCAGCAGTTTGGCTAGCGGGAGGAGAGAGACCCAGTACTTC
CASSLASGRRETQYF
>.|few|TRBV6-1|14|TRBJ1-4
TGTGCCAGCAGACTTCTGGCAACTAATGAAAAACTGTTTTTT
CASRLLATNEKLFF
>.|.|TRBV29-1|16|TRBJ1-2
TGCAGCGTTGAGTTAATCAAGGAGTCCTCTAACTATGGCTACACCTTC
CSVELIKESSNYGYTF
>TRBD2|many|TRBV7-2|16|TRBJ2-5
TGTGCCAGCAGCTTAATCACTAGCGGGAGTCTGGAGACCCAGTACTTC
CASSLITSGSLETQYF
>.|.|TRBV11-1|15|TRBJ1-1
TGTGCCAGCAGCTTGGTTCCGGACAGGAACACTGAAGCTTTCTTT
CASSLVPDRNTEAFF